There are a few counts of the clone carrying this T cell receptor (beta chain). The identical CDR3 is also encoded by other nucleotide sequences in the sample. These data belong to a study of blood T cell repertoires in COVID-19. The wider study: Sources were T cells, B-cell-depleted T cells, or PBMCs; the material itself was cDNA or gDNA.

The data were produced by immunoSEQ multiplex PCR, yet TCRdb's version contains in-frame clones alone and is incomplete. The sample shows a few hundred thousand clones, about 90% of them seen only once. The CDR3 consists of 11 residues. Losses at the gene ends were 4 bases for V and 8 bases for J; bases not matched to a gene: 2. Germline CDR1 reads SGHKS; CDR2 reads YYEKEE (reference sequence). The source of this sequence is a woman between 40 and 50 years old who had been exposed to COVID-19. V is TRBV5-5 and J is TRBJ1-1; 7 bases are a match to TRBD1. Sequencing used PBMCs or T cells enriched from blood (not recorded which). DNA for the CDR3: TGTGCCAGCAGCCTGACAGGGGAAGCTTTCTTT. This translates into CASSLTGEAFF.